This record looks at one T cell receptor (beta chain) sequence and its context. The antigen is unknown. This sample is drawn from a study of CD4+ T cells in melanoma. The CDR3 sequence is 17 residues long. Trimming took 4 bases from V and 4 from J; bases not matched to a gene: 6. Germline lookup yields CDR1 MGHRA and CDR2 YSYEKL. Study observations and caveats: A reported correlation linked neoantigen-specific CD4+ T cells to CD8+, macrophage and B cell function. In melanoma, neoantigen-specific CD4+ T cells reportedly differed in differentiation state.

Profiling relied on immunoSEQ multiplex PCR, and the TCRdb table lists in-frame clones only, not all of them. Of 9,500 to 11,000 clones listed, around 78% are singletons. Sequences were obtained from cells from a culture (not recorded whether cultured in vitro). The V call is TRBV4-1, the J call TRBJ2-1, with 14 bases that match TRBD2. This clonotype originated in a human donor with melanoma. In DNA form, the CDR3 reads TGCGCCAGCAGCCTTCGGACTAGCGGGGGGATATACAATGAGCAGTTCTTC. Translation gives CASSLRTSGGIYNEQFF.